The next 32 T cell receptor beta chains were all read from a single sample in a study of post-analysis software for immune sequencing data. These receptors have no known antigen. Libraries were made from TCR beta cDNA, and they carried unique molecular identifiers. TCRdb re-called the PCR reads through MiXCR, storing one row per CDR3 protein. In the table there are hundreds of thousands of distinct CDR3 sequences, roughly 30% of which are singletons. General study points: There were five or six TRBV segments more frequent in patients than controls, and TRBV5-6, TRBV5-1 and TRBV20-1 were among them.

Sequenced sample: blood. These receptor sequences come from a girl aged 10 to 17 with multiple sclerosis.

The chain recombines TRBV7-2 with TRBJ2-1, with a weak D call TRBD2 (6 bases). The CDR3 totals 16 residues. Germline lookup yields CDR1 SGHTA and CDR2 FQGNSA. Trimming stripped 5 bases from V and 4 bases from J, with 18 bases between. This chain's CDR3 is CASSQRSLRDYNEQFF. CDR3 DNA: TGTGCCAGCAGCCAAAGAAGCCTGCGGGATTACAATGAGCAGTTCTTC.

Comment on this clonotype: The conserved phenylalanine or tryptophan normally closing the CDR3 is absent here, so this likely arose from a read error. The gene calls are TRBV6-6 and TRBJ2-1; the D gene is possibly TRBD2 (5 bases). Germline V lookup: CDR1 MNHNY, CDR2 SVGAGI (reference sequence). Trimming took off 5 bases at V and 5 bases at J, with 16 bases between the two ends. CDR3 length equals 15 residues. CDR3 coding DNA: TGTGCCAGCAGTACCACCCGGTCGGGAAACAATGAGCAGTTCGTC. It encodes CASSTTRSGNNEQFV.

The sample holds a few counts of this clonotype. The V gene is TRBV20-1, the J gene TRBJ2-3, with 10 bases fitting TRBD2. From germline, CDR1 is DFQATT and CDR2 SNEGSKA (reference sequence). The CDR3 spans 14 residues. After removal of 5 bases from V and 4 bases from J, the junction contained 6 bases not matched to a gene. Here the CDR3 reads CSAPRTSGADTQYF. The CDR3 DNA reads as TGCAGTGCTCCTCGGACTAGCGGCGCAGATACGCAGTATTTT.

This chain connects TRBV6-5 to TRBJ1-1; D gene uncertain. Germline V gives CDR1 MNHEY, CDR2 SVGAGI. This CDR3 comprises 14 residues. With 0 bases removed from V and 2 bases from J, the gap between germline ends came to 7 bases. DNA for the CDR3: TGTGCCAGCAGTTACTCAACAGCAAACACTGAAGCTTTCTTT. This gives the protein CASSYSTANTEAFF.

There are a few counts of this clonotype. The chain couples TRBV14 to TRBJ2-5; D gene unclear. The CDR3 loop spans 14 amino acids. The germline V and J ends were trimmed by 2 bases and 5 bases, with 12 bases remaining between them. Germline V CDR1 and CDR2: SGHDN, FVKESK. CDR3 DNA: TGTGCCAGCAGCCAACCCTGGCTCAGGGAGACCCAGTACTTC. It specifies CASSQPWLRETQYF.

This sequence joins TRBV27 and TRBJ1-5; 9 nucleotides match TRBD1. The germline CDR1 and CDR2 sequences are MNHEY and SMNVEV (reference sequence). The V and J ends lost 6 bases and 5 bases, in that order; junction bases with no gene match: 11. The length of the CDR3 is 16 residues. The CDR3 DNA is TGTGCCAGCAGGCGAAAACAGGGGGCGAGGGATCAGCCCCAGCATTTT. It is translated as CASRRKQGARDQPQHF.

This clonotype showed up many times. The chain couples TRBV7-2 to TRBJ1-2; 8 positions agree with TRBD1. CDR3 length: 14 amino acids. Germline V gene sequence: CDR1 SGHTA, CDR2 FQGNSA. Unmatched junction bases numbered 6, after V lost 5 bases and J lost 4 bases. CDR3 sequence: CASSLGQGGYGYTF. CDR3 bases: TGTGCCAGCAGCCTCGGACAGGGAGGCTATGGCTACACCTTC.

The chain couples TRBV5-5 to TRBJ2-6; D gene uncertain. With 0 bases removed from V and 1 base from J, the gap between germline ends came to 8 bases. There are 16 residues in the CDR3. CDR1 and CDR2 (germline): SGHKS, YYEKEE (reference sequence). CDR3 nucleotide sequence: TGTGCCAGCAGCTTGGCCTGGCAGTCTGGGGCCAACGTCCTGACTTTC. This translates into CASSLAWQSGANVLTF. The full variable domain, rest sourced from reference TRBV5-5 and TRBJ2-6, is DAGVTQSPTHLIKTRGQQVTLRCSPISGHKSVSWYQQVLGQGPQFIFQYYEKEERGRGNFPDRFSARQFPNYSSELNVNALLLGDSALYLCASSLAWQSGANVLTFGAGSRLTVL.

This clonotype was detected only a few times. The chain has TRBV12-3 or TRBV12-4 and TRBJ2-1; no firm D call. Trimming stripped 5 bases from V and 0 bases from J, with 14 bases between. The CDR3 covers 16 residues. CDR3 bases: TGTGCCAGCAGTCCCCGCCTCCAAAGCTCCTACAATGAGCAGTTCTTC. It codes for CASSPRLQSSYNEQFF.

This clonotype was detected a few times. CDR3 protein: CASSAGSANSPLHF. In DNA, the CDR3 is TGTGCCAGCAGCGCGGGATCCGCGAATTCACCCCTCCACTTT. V is TRBV9 and J is TRBJ1-6; D not certain. Per germline, CDR1 SGDLS and CDR2 YYNGEE. V was pared by 3 bases and J by 7 bases, with 11 bases between. This CDR3 is built from 14 residues.

In its sample, this clonotype was seen a few times. The chain links TRBV20-1 to TRBJ1-1, with 7 bases that match TRBD1. The CDR3 loop spans 14 amino acids. The germline gives CDR1 DFQATT, CDR2 SNEGSKA (reference sequence). The ends lost 1 base at V and 1 base at J; junction bases unmatched: 3. Here the CDR3 reads CSARGQGGNTEAFF. The CDR3 DNA reads as TGCAGTGCTAGAGGGCAGGGGGGGAACACTGAAGCTTTCTTT.

The rearrangement links TRBV7-2 to TRBJ2-7, with 8 bases fitting TRBD1. The CDR3 consists of 16 residues. CDR1 is SGHTA and CDR2 is FQGNSA in the germline V gene. With 2 bases clipped from V and 0 bases from J, the junction kept 6 bases outside the gene matches. The CDR3, as DNA: TGTGCCAGCAGCTTATTTCTCGGGACAGGCTCCTACGAGCAGTACTTC. It yields the protein CASSLFLGTGSYEQYF. The whole variable domain, remainder taken from reference TRBV7-2 and TRBJ2-7, is GAGVSQSPSNKVTEKGKDVELRCDPISGHTALYWYRQSLGQGLEFLIYFQGNSAPDKSGLPSDRFSAERTGGSVSTLTIQRTQQEDSAVYLCASSLFLGTGSYEQYFGPGTRLTVT.

This clonotype was seen ten or more times. The V gene is TRBV7-2, the J gene TRBJ2-3; D perhaps matches TRBD1 (5 bases). Germline V lookup: CDR1 SGHTA, CDR2 FQGNSA. The CDR3 sequence is 14 residues long. The V gene lost 1 base and the J gene lost 6 bases, with 11 bases spanning the gap. The CDR3 bases are TGTGCCAGCAGCTTAGTAGGGGTTGGGGATACGCAGTATTTT. This gives the protein CASSLVGVGDTQYF.

Concerning this clonotype itself: Given a much more abundant clone one base away, this may be a read error. V gene TRBV4-3 combines with J gene TRBJ2-7; 7 positions agree with TRBD2. Per germline, CDR1 LGHNA and CDR2 YSLEER. The CDR3 has 14 residues. J was trimmed by 5 bases and V by 4 bases; bases with no gene match: 8. CDR3 bases: TGCGCCAGCAGCCTTTGCGGGGGTTCGGACGAGCAGTACTTC. It codes for CASSLCGGSDEQYF.

This rearrangement joins TRBV29-1 to TRBJ1-1; D might be TRBD1 (5 bases). This CDR3 is 15 amino acids long. Per germline, CDR1 SQVTM and CDR2 ANQGSEA. Trimming left V 6 bases short and J 8 bases short, with 25 bases between. The CDR3 is CSVIRAGNWGTEAFF. The CDR3 DNA follows: TGCAGCGTGATTCGTGCCGGGAATTGGGGGACCGAAGCTTTCTTT.

A few counts support this clonotype. The rearrangement joins TRBV28 to TRBJ1-2, with 8 bases identical to TRBD1. The CDR3 loop spans 15 amino acids. Unmatched junction bases numbered 10, after V lost 5 bases and J lost 5 bases. Per the germline V gene, CDR1 is MDHEN and CDR2 is SYDVKM. CDR3 coding DNA: TGTGCCAGCAGTAGGGGGACAGGTGTGGGTTATGGCTACACCTTC. It specifies CASSRGTGVGYGYTF.

The chain links TRBV4-3 to TRBJ2-7, with TRBD1 as a possible D gene (6 bases). V lost 1 base and J 7 bases, leaving 11 bases between the germline ends. The CDR3 consists of 13 residues. CDR1 is LGHNA and CDR2 is YSLEER in the germline V gene. The CDR3 is CASSQVTGTEQYF. In DNA, the CDR3 is TGCGCCAGCAGCCAAGTGACAGGTACTGAGCAGTACTTC.

The chain combines TRBV24-1 with TRBJ2-1; 9 bases match TRBD2. V dropped 9 bases and J dropped 2; count of bases not matched to a gene: 4. CDR3 length equals 14 residues. The germline gives CDR1 KGHDR, CDR2 SFDVKD. The CDR3 loop reads CATGAGGPYNEQFF. CDR3 nucleotides: TGTGCCACCGGCGCGGGGGGGCCCTACAATGAGCAGTTCTTC.

The chain has TRBV20-1 and TRBJ1-5; unclear D gene. The CDR3 is 14 amino acids. V was trimmed by 3 bases and J by 0 bases, leaving 9 bases between them. Germline V lookup: CDR1 DFQATT, CDR2 SNEGSKA (reference sequence). The CDR3 loop is CSASVGYSNQPQHF. The CDR3 DNA sequence: TGCAGTGCTAGCGTGGGGTATAGCAATCAGCCCCAGCATTTT.

The V gene is TRBV20-1, the J gene TRBJ2-1; 8 bases align to TRBD2. V shed 1 base, J shed 2 bases, and the junction held 13 bases outside the gene matches. The germline gives CDR1 DFQATT, CDR2 SNEGSKA (reference sequence). The CDR3 has 18 residues. CDR3 DNA: TGCAGTGCTAGAGCCCCTCCAACTAGCGGAGGGACCTACAATGAGCAGTTCTTC. Translation gives CSARAPPTSGGTYNEQFF.

This clonotype was seen more than once but under ten times. CDR3 nucleotides: TGCAGCGTTTTGGGGGGTACACTGGAAAACATTCAGTACTTC. This translates into CSVLGGTLENIQYF. The V call is TRBV29-1, the J call TRBJ2-4, with D maybe TRBD2 (6 bases). Per the germline V gene, CDR1 is SQVTM and CDR2 is ANQGSEA. Between the trimmed V and J ends, which lost 5 bases and 5 bases, there was a span of 16 bases. The CDR3 sequence is 14 residues long. Variable domain in full (rest from reference TRBV29-1 and TRBJ2-4): SAVISQKPSRDICQRGTSLTIQCQVDSQVTMMFWYRQQPGQSLTLIATANQGSEATYESGFVIDKFPISRPNLTFSTLTVSNMSPEDSSIYLCSVLGGTLENIQYFGAGTRLSVL.

V gene TRBV24-1 combines with J gene TRBJ2-3; tentatively, D is TRBD1 or TRBD2 (5 bases each). V was cut by 3 bases and J by 3 bases, with 15 bases left in between. CDR3 length: 16 amino acids. Germline CDR1 reads KGHDR; CDR2 reads SFDVKD. CDR3 bases: TGTGCCACCAGTGATGCCGGGACGGAGTTTACAGATACGCAGTATTTT. It is translated as CATSDAGTEFTDTQYF.

The chain employs TRBV6-5 and TRBJ2-3, with D hard to call. Germline V gene data show CDR1 as MNHEY and CDR2 as SVGAGI. This CDR3 is 14 amino acids long. Between the trimmed V and J ends, which lost 2 bases and 2 bases, there was a span of 8 bases. The CDR3 DNA sequence: TGTGCCAGCAGTTACGGTGGCGTCACAGATACGCAGTATTTT. Its translation: CASSYGGVTDTQYF.

This clonotype was recorded a few times. The chain uses TRBV2 and TRBJ2-1, with TRBD1 identical over 8 bases. Germline V gene data show CDR1 as SNHLY and CDR2 as FYNNEI. Trimming cost V 8 bases and J 6 bases; bases outside gene matches: 3. The length of the CDR3 is 12 residues. CDR3: CASGQGSNEQFF. The CDR3 DNA follows: TGTGCCAGCGGACAGGGAAGCAATGAGCAGTTCTTC.

The chain combines TRBV28 with TRBJ2-5; TRBD1 or TRBD2 may be the D gene (5 bases each). The end of the DNA is better explained by TRBJ2-7, so the J call may be wrong. The germline gives CDR1 MDHEN, CDR2 SYDVKM. The CDR3 sequence is 14 residues long. The CDR3 coding sequence is TGTGCCAACTGTCAGCCGGGACGGGGATACGAGCAGTACTTC. This gives the protein CANCQPGRGYEQYF.

V is TRBV27 and J is TRBJ2-1, with D maybe TRBD1 (6 bases). Deletions cut 9 bases from V and 5 bases from J, with 14 bases between. CDR3 length: 13 amino acids. Germline V gene data show CDR1 as MNHEY and CDR2 as SMNVEV (reference sequence). CDR3 protein: CASKLGTNNEQFF. In DNA form, the CDR3 reads TGTGCCAGTAAGCTCGGGACAAACAATGAGCAGTTCTTC.

The chain carries TRBV20-1 and TRBJ2-3; weak D call: TRBD2 (6 bases). V lost 1 base and J 2 bases, leaving 10 bases between the germline ends. The CDR3 has 14 amino acids. Germline CDR1 is DFQATT and CDR2 is SNEGSKA (reference sequence). CDR3 protein: CSARVADHTDTQYF. In nucleotides, the CDR3 is TGCAGTGCTAGAGTAGCGGACCACACAGATACGCAGTATTTT.

This clonotype has a handful of counts. The genes are TRBV3-1 and TRBJ2-5; 9 nucleotides align to TRBD1. CDR1 is LGHDT, CDR2 YNNKEL, per germline (reference sequence). The CDR3 sequence is 17 residues long. The V segment lost 7 bases and the J segment 5 bases; nucleotides outside the gene matches: 17. The CDR3: CASTDRRTGGAWETQYF. The CDR3 DNA reads as TGTGCCAGCACAGACAGAAGAACAGGGGGCGCGTGGGAGACCCAGTACTTC.

This CDR3 is CSARGAGVQPQHF. Written as DNA, the CDR3 is TGCAGTGCTAGAGGGGCAGGAGTTCAGCCCCAGCATTTT. V is TRBV20-1 and J is TRBJ1-5; D ambiguous. V was cut by 1 base and J by 6 bases, with 10 bases left in between. The CDR3 sequence is 13 residues long. Germline-derived CDR1 and CDR2 are DFQATT and SNEGSKA (reference sequence).

This clonotype occurred a few times. Mismatch with germline at one junction end may stem from a read error. The CDR3 sequence: CSASLREKGTLYF. CDR3 in DNA: TGCAGTGCTAGCTTGCGGGAGAAGGGGACCCTGTACTTC. J is TRBJ2-5 and V is TRBV20-1; 7 bases align to TRBD2. Looked up from germline, CDR1 is DFQATT and CDR2 is SNEGSKA (reference sequence). CDR3 size: 13 residues.

This clonotype was counted a few times. In nucleotides, the CDR3 is TGTGCCAGCAGGCCCCCGGCAGGGCCCTATGGCTACACCTTC. Its translation: CASRPPAGPYGYTF. The chain has TRBV6-2 or TRBV6-3 and TRBJ1-2; a possible D gene is TRBD1 (5 bases). The CDR3 has 14 amino acids. V dropped 6 bases and J dropped 4 bases, with 15 bases sitting between them. The germline V gene encodes CDR1 MNHEY and CDR2 SVGEGT.

This clonotype was observed a handful of times. The rearrangement links TRBV29-1 to TRBJ2-5; D might be TRBD2 (7 bases). The CDR3 consists of 14 residues. Germline assignment: CDR1 SQVTM and CDR2 ANQGSEA. V lost 3 bases, J lost 4 bases, and 15 bases lay in between. CDR3 in DNA: TGCAGCGTTGACGCGGGGGCAGGCGGAGAGACCCAGTACTTC. This sequence encodes CSVDAGAGGETQYF.